A single sample is the source of the 30 T cell receptor beta chains below, sequenced in a study of human T cells and chemical hapten exposure. Specified time point: patch test 2, 6 weeks after DPC sensitization. Treatment here: therapeutic diphenylcyclopropenone sensitization with weekly scalp DPC. In TCRdb, the RACE reads were re-called with MiXCR into one record per CDR3 protein. The repertoire holds tens of thousands of distinct CDR3 sequences, with approximately 9% as singletons. This specimen was whole blood, taken in connection with sensitization to the hapten diphenylcyclopropenone (DPC). The receptor source for this set is a man aged 30 to 39 with alopecia areata. Some clones in this sample may be carry-over from other donors' samples.

At least ten counts were recorded for this clonotype. This chain connects TRBV7-6 to TRBJ2-1, with 9 bases lining up with TRBD2. Trimming at V came to 2 bases and at J to 3 bases, leaving 5 bases not matched to a gene. Germline CDR1 SGHVS, CDR2 FNYEAQ. This CDR3 is 16 amino acids long. The CDR3 sequence: CASSLRGGAYYNEQFF. The CDR3 region has the DNA TGTGCCAGCAGCTTACGCGGGGGGGCTTACTACAATGAGCAGTTCTTC.

In its sample, this clonotype was seen a few times. V is TRBV27 and J is TRBJ2-3; 8 positions agree with TRBD2. The V segment lost 6 bases and the J segment 5 bases; nucleotides outside the gene matches: 10. From germline, CDR1 is MNHEY and CDR2 SMNVEV (reference sequence). CDR3 length equals 15 residues. The CDR3 DNA reads TGTGCCAGCAGATCCGGACTAGCTCATGAAGATACGCAGTATTTT. Translating it yields CASRSGLAHEDTQYF.

The chain employs TRBV19 and TRBJ2-3; 9 nucleotides agree with TRBD2. Germline CDR1 LNHDA, CDR2 SQIVND (reference sequence). The ends lost 3 bases at V and 4 bases at J; junction bases unmatched: 5. The CDR3 sequence is 15 residues long. CDR3 amino acids: CASSMTAGGSDTQYF. DNA for the CDR3: TGTGCCAGTAGTATGACAGCGGGGGGATCAGATACGCAGTATTTT.

In its sample, this clonotype was seen a few times. This chain connects TRBV4-3 to TRBJ1-1; D gene ambiguous. Germline V CDR1 and CDR2: LGHNA, YSLEER. Trimming took 0 bases from V and 5 from J, leaving 16 bases between them. The CDR3 length is 16 residues. DNA of the CDR3: TGCGCCAGCAGCCAAGATGAGGAACACCCCCGTACTGAAGCTTTCTTT. Its translation is CASSQDEEHPRTEAFF.

V is TRBV7-8 and J is TRBJ2-2; D tentatively reads TRBD1 or TRBD2 (5 bases each). This CDR3 comprises 16 residues. Germline CDR1 reads SGHVS; CDR2 reads FQNEAQ. Trimming shortened V by 0 bases and J by 3 bases, and 11 bases separated the two germline ends. CDR3: CASSLATGLDTGELFF. CDR3 coding DNA: TGTGCCAGCAGCTTAGCGACGGGGCTCGACACCGGGGAGCTGTTTTTT.

This clonotype was found a few times. This chain connects TRBV29-1 to TRBJ2-1; 9 nucleotides agree with TRBD1. The V segment lost 5 bases and the J segment 0 bases; nucleotides outside the gene matches: 11. Germline lookup yields CDR1 SQVTM and CDR2 ANQGSEA. The CDR3 runs 17 residues. CDR3 protein: CSVSRDRDLSSYNEQFF. The DNA of the CDR3 is TGCAGCGTTAGCCGGGACAGGGATCTATCCTCCTACAATGAGCAGTTCTTC.

As concerns this clonotype: Since a much larger clone is just one base distant, this may be a read error. The chain links TRBV30 to TRBJ2-2; possibly TRBD1 for D (6 bases). In germline, CDR1 is GTSNPN, CDR2 SVGIG (reference sequence). Between the trimmed V and J ends, which lost 3 bases and 0 bases, there was a span of 14 bases. This CDR3 has 16 residues. The CDR3 DNA reads TGTGCCTGGAGCGAGATGGGGGCCCCGAACACCGGGGAGCTGTTTTTT. This translates into CAWSEMGAPNTGELFF. The variable domain in full, with the rest retrieved from reference TRBV30 and TRBJ2-2, is SQTIHQWPATLVQPVGSPLSLECTVEGTSNPNLYWYRQAAGRGLQLLFYSVGIGQISSEVPQNLSASRPQDRQFILSSKKLLLSDSGFYLCAWSEMGAPNTGELFFGEGSRLTVL.

A remark on this clonotype: This may be a read error: a much more frequent sequence differs by one nucleotide. The chain is built from TRBV5-1 and TRBJ2-3, with no clear D. The CDR3 is 12 residues long. From germline, CDR1 is SGHRS and CDR2 YFSETQ. The CDR3, as DNA: TGCACCAGCAGCTTGACCACAGATACGCAGTATTTT. This gives the protein CTSSLTTDTQYF. Full variable domain (missing parts from reference TRBV5-1 and TRBJ2-3): KAGVTQTPRYLIKTRGQQVTLSCSPISGHRSVSWYQQTPGQGLQFLFEYFSETQRNKGNFPGRFSGRQFSNSRSEMNVSTLELGDSALYLCTSSLTTDTQYFGPGTRLTVL.

This sequence joins TRBV29-1 and TRBJ2-5; 8 bases agree with TRBD1. Germline CDR1 and CDR2: SQVTM and ANQGSEA. The CDR3 is 14 amino acids. J lost 5 bases, V lost 6 bases, and 11 bases had no gene match. In DNA, the CDR3 is TGCAGCGTGACAACCCTGGACAGGGAGGAGACCCAGTACTTC. Residues: CSVTTLDREETQYF.

This clonotype was counted at least ten times. The rearrangement uses TRBV11-3 and TRBJ2-3, with D perhaps given as TRBD1 or TRBD2 (6 bases each). The germline V and J ends were trimmed by 5 bases and 3 bases, with 24 bases remaining between them. This CDR3 has 18 residues. Germline values: CDR1 SGHNT, CDR2 YENEEA. CDR3 bases: TGTGCCAGCAGCGCGGGATCTTTTACCGGGACAAAGACAGATACGCAGTATTTT. As protein: CASSAGSFTGTKTDTQYF.

This clonotype was counted many times. The chain employs TRBV7-6 and TRBJ2-3; D remains ambiguous. V was clipped by 4 bases and J by 0 bases, with 17 bases between them. The CDR3 loop spans 17 amino acids. Looked up from germline, CDR1 is SGHVS and CDR2 is FNYEAQ. The CDR3 sequence is CASSSPAGSTSTDTQYF. As DNA, the CDR3 is TGTGCCAGCAGCTCCCCCGCAGGTTCCACCAGCACAGATACGCAGTATTTT.

This clonotype was detected only a few times. The V and J genes are TRBV2 and TRBJ2-3; D possibly corresponds to TRBD2 (6 bases). The V end lost 6 bases, the J end lost 1 base, and 17 bases lay between the germline ends. Germline assignment: CDR1 SNHLY and CDR2 FYNNEI. This CDR3 contains 16 residues. The CDR3: CASRGGGYTRTDTQYF. In DNA, the CDR3 is TGTGCCAGCAGGGGGGGAGGATACACCCGCACAGATACGCAGTATTTT. The full variable domain, in which reference TRBV2 and TRBJ2-3 provide the parts outside the CDR3, is EPEVTQTPSHQVTQMGQEVILRCVPISNHLYFYWYRQILGQKVEFLVSFYNNEISEKSEIFDDQFSVERPDGSNFTLKIRSTKLEDSAMYFCASRGGGYTRTDTQYFGPGTRLTVL.

This clonotype was observed many times. This chain joins TRBV6-2 or TRBV6-3 and TRBJ1-5; D not resolved. This CDR3 spans 13 amino acids. Trimming shortened V by 6 bases and J by 4 bases, and 10 bases separated the two germline ends. Germline CDR1 and CDR2: MNHEY and SVGEGT. DNA of the CDR3: TGTGCCAGCAGCCTCGGCCTGAATCAGCCCCAGCATTTT. It yields the protein CASSLGLNQPQHF.

This clonotype was counted ten times or more. The chain links TRBV2 to TRBJ1-1, with 8 bases that match TRBD1. J gave up 7 bases and V 1 base, and 5 bases lay outside the gene matches. The CDR3 sequence is 14 residues long. Germline lookup yields CDR1 SNHLY and CDR2 FYNNEI. The CDR3 region is CASSEGGQALEAFF. The CDR3 DNA follows: TGTGCCAGCAGTGAAGGGGGACAGGCCCTTGAAGCTTTCTTT. Based on the CDR3 plus reference TRBV2 and TRBJ1-1, the full variable domain is EPEVTQTPSHQVTQMGQEVILRCVPISNHLYFYWYRQILGQKVEFLVSFYNNEISEKSEIFDDQFSVERPDGSNFTLKIRSTKLEDSAMYFCASSEGGQALEAFFGQGTRLTVV.

V is TRBV3-1 and J is TRBJ1-1; no reliable D call. The CDR3 is 15 residues long. CDR1 is LGHDT and CDR2 is YNNKEL in the germline V gene (reference sequence). V dropped 2 bases and J dropped 3 bases, with 13 bases sitting between them. CDR3 loop: CASSQWLTQDTEAFF. The CDR3 nucleotides read TGTGCCAGCAGCCAATGGCTTACTCAGGACACTGAAGCTTTCTTT.

The chain couples TRBV18 to TRBJ1-4; D not certain. This CDR3 has 17 residues. CDR1 and CDR2 from the germline V gene are KGHSH and LQKENI. The V end was cut by 4 bases, the J end by 2 bases, with 17 bases between. CDR3 coding DNA: TGTGCCAGCTCACTGCTGGGCCGCACCGGCACTAATGAAAAACTGTTTTTT. Translation: CASSLLGRTGTNEKLFF.

Turning to this clonotype: Given a much more abundant clone one base away, this may be a read error. V gene TRBV6-6 combines with J gene TRBJ1-1; TRBD1 aligns across 8 bases. This CDR3 region has 14 residues. The germline V gene has CDR1 MNHNY and CDR2 SVGAGI (reference sequence). CDR3 sequence (DNA): TGTGCCAGCAGTCTACAGGGGGGGAACACTGAAGCTTCCTTT. It yields the protein CASSLQGGNTEASF.

This clonotype was observed at least ten times. The chain joins TRBV18 to TRBJ1-1; 10 bases agree with TRBD1. This CDR3 is built from 14 residues. J gave up 4 bases and V 3 bases, and 2 bases lay outside the gene matches. CDR1 is KGHSH and CDR2 is LQKENI in the germline V gene. CDR3 nucleotide sequence: TGTGCCAGCTCACCGGGACAGGGGACCACTGAAGCTTTCTTT. This translates into CASSPGQGTTEAFF.

The chain combines TRBV29-1 with TRBJ2-7; no firm D call. This CDR3 has 13 residues. Germline V gene data show CDR1 as SQVTM and CDR2 as ANQGSEA. V gave up 4 bases and J gave up 3 bases, with 13 bases separating them. CDR3 sequence (DNA): TGCAGCGTTGGAGTTCTGGGCCTCTACGAGCAGTACTTC. Translating gives CSVGVLGLYEQYF.

The sample holds many counts of this clonotype. CDR3 protein: CASSAWTSGGEADTQYF. Here the CDR3 DNA reads TGTGCCAGCAGCGCCTGGACTAGCGGGGGGGAAGCAGATACGCAGTATTTT. This chain links TRBV7-2 with TRBJ2-3, with TRBD2 matching 15 bases. The V gene end was trimmed by 5 bases and the J gene end by 4 bases; junction bases not matched to a gene: 7. Germline V gives CDR1 SGHTA, CDR2 FQGNSA. This CDR3 is 17 amino acids long.

This clonotype was observed a handful of times. The rearrangement links TRBV7-2 to TRBJ2-3, with D possibly TRBD1 on 5 matching bases. The CDR3 extends over 17 amino acids. Between the trimmed V and J ends, which lost 1 base and 4 bases, there was a span of 18 bases. The germline CDR1 and CDR2 sequences are SGHTA and FQGNSA. The DNA of the CDR3 is TGTGCCAGCAGCTTAGTCATTGGGGCAGGGAACCCAGATACGCAGTATTTT. Translated: CASSLVIGAGNPDTQYF.

This clonotype occurred a few times. The chain is built from TRBV7-2 and TRBJ2-6, with D possibly matching TRBD1 (5 bases). There are 16 residues in the CDR3. CDR1 SGHTA and CDR2 FQGNSA come from the germline V gene. Trimming removed 2 bases from V and 0 bases from J, with 8 bases in between. The CDR3 region is CASSLQGNSGANVLTF. The CDR3 nucleotides read TGTGCCAGCAGCTTACAGGGAAACTCTGGGGCCAACGTCCTGACTTTC. The variable domain in full, with the rest retrieved from reference TRBV7-2 and TRBJ2-6, is GAGVSQSPSNKVTEKGKDVELRCDPISGHTALYWYRQSLGQGLEFLIYFQGNSAPDKSGLPSDRFSAERTGGSVSTLTIQRTQQEDSAVYLCASSLQGNSGANVLTFGAGSRLTVL.

The J gene is TRBJ1-4, the V gene TRBV9; TRBD1 matches 7 bases. Germline loops: CDR1 SGDLS, CDR2 YYNGEE. V shed 3 bases and J 7 bases; nucleotides not matched to a gene: 3. This CDR3 comprises 13 residues. The CDR3 sequence: CASSETGSEKLFF. CDR3 DNA sequence: TGTGCCAGCAGCGAGACAGGGAGTGAAAAACTGTTTTTT.

V and J are TRBV20-1 and TRBJ2-7, with 10 bases fitting TRBD2. Germline loops: CDR1 DFQATT, CDR2 SNEGSKA (reference sequence). This CDR3 is built from 17 residues. Losses at the gene ends were 6 bases for V and 2 bases for J; bases not matched to a gene: 16. The CDR3 protein is CSAISGVAGGPAYEQYF. The CDR3 DNA reads TGCAGTGCAATAAGTGGGGTAGCGGGGGGCCCTGCCTACGAGCAGTACTTC.

Sample share makes this clonotype medium-sized. The chain couples TRBV6-2 or TRBV6-3 to TRBJ1-6; 8 bases map to TRBD1. With V trimmed by 5 bases and J by 10 bases, 7 bases remained unmatched. In germline, CDR1 is MNHEY, CDR2 SVGEGT. The CDR3 loop spans 14 amino acids. DNA for the CDR3: TGTGCCAGCAGTCCAGGGGGCTACAGGTCACCCCTCCACTTT. Translated: CASSPGGYRSPLHF.

J is TRBJ2-5 and V is TRBV28, with D possibly matching TRBD2 (6 bases). This CDR3 has 14 amino acids. V was clipped by 10 bases and J by 0 bases, with 15 bases between them. The germline V gene encodes CDR1 MDHEN and CDR2 SYDVKM. CDR3 sequence reads: CATVPSGDQETQYF. DNA for the CDR3: TGTGCCACAGTTCCCTCGGGGGACCAAGAGACCCAGTACTTC.

This clonotype was counted ten times or more. V usage is TRBV7-2 and J usage is TRBJ1-5; D is possibly TRBD1 (5 bases). Trimming removed 2 bases at V and 5 bases at J, with 7 bases between. Germline assignment: CDR1 SGHTA and CDR2 FQGNSA. The CDR3 extends over 13 amino acids. The CDR3 loop is CASSLQGDQPQHF. The CDR3 DNA is TGTGCCAGCAGCTTACAGGGCGATCAGCCCCAGCATTTT.

This clonotype was detected ten times or more. CDR3 residues: CASSQDRGANYGYTF. The CDR3 DNA is TGTGCCAGCAGCCAGGACAGGGGCGCTAACTATGGCTACACCTTC. The gene calls are TRBV3-1 and TRBJ1-2; the match to TRBD1 covers 9 bases. There are 15 residues in the CDR3. V trimming: 3 bases; J trimming: 0 bases; junction bases outside the gene matches: 2. CDR1 and CDR2 from the germline V gene are LGHDT and YNNKEL (reference sequence).

This clonotype was found many times. The chain recombines TRBV7-2 with TRBJ1-4; no firm D call. Germline V gene sequence: CDR1 SGHTA, CDR2 FQGNSA. There are 14 residues in the CDR3. With 1 base removed from V and 4 bases from J, the gap between germline ends came to 7 bases. CDR3 in DNA: TGTGCCAGCAGCTTAGGCCAGCATAATGAAAAACTGTTTTTT. The encoded protein is CASSLGQHNEKLFF.

In this sample, this clonotype turned up many times. The chain carries TRBV10-2 and TRBJ1-2; D is undetermined. V dropped 2 bases and J dropped 5 bases, with 15 bases sitting between them. Germline lookup yields CDR1 WSHSY and CDR2 SAAADI. The CDR3 runs 15 residues. CDR3 region: CASSEALSIPYGYTF. CDR3 nucleotides: TGCGCCAGCAGTGAGGCCCTATCGATACCATATGGCTACACCTTC.